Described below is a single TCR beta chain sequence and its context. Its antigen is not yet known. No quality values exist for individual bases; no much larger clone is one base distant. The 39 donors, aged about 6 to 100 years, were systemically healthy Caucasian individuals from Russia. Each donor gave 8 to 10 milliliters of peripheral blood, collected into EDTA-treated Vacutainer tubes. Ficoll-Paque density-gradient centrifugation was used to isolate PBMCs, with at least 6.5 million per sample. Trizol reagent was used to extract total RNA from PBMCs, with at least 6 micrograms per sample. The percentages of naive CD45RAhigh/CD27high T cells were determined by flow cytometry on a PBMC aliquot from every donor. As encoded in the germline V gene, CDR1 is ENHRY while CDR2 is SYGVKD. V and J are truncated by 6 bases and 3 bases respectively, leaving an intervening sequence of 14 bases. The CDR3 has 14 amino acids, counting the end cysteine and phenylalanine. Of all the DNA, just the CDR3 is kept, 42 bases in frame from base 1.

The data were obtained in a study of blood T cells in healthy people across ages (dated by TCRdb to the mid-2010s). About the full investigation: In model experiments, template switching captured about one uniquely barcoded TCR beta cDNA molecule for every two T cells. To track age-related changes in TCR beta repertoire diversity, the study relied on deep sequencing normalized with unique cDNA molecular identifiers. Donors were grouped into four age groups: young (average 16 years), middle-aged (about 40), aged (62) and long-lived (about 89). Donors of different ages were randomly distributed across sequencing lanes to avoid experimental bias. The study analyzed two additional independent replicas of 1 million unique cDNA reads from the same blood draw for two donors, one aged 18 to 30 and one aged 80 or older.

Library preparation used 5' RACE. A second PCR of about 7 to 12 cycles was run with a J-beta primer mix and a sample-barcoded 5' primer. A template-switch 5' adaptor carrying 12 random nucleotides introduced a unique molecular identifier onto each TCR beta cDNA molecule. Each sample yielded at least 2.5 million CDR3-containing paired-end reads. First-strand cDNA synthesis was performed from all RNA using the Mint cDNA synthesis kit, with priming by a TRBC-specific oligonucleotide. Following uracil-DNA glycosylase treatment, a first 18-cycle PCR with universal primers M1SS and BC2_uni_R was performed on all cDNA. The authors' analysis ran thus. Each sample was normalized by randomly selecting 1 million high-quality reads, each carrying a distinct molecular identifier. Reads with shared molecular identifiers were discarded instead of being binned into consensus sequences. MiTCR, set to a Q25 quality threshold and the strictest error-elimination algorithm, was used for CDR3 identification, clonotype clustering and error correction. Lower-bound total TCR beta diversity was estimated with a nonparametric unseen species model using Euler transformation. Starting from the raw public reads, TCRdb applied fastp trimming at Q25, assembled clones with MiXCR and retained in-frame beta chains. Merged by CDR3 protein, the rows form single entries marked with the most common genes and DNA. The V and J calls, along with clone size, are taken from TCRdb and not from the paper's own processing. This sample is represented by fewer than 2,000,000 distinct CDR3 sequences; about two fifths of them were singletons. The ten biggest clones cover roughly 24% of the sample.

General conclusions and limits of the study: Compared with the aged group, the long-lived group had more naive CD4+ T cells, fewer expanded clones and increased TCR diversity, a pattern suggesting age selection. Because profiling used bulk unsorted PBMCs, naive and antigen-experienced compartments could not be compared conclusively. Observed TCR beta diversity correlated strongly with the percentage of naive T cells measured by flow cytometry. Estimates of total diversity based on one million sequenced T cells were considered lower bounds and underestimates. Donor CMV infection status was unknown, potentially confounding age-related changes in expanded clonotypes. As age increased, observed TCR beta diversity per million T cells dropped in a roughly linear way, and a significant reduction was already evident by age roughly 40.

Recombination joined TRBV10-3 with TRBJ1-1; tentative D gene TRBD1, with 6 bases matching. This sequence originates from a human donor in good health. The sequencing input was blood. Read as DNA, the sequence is TGTGCCATCAGCATACAGGGAGGGGACACTGAAGCTTTCTTT. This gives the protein CAISIQGGDTEAFF.